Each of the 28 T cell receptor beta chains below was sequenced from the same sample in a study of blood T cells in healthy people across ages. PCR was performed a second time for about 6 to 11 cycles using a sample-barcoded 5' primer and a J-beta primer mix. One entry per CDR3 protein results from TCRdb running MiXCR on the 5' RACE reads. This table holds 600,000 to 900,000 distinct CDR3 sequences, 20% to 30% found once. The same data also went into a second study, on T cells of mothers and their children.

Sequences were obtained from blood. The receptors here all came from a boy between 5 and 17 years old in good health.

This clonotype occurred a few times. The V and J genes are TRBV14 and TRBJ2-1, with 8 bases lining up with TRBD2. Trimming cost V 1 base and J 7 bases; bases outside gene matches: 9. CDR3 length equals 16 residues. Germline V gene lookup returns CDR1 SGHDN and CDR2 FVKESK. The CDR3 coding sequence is TGTGCCAGCAGCCAAGGGCTAGCGGGCGCTCTTAATGAGCAGTTCTTC. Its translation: CASSQGLAGALNEQFF.

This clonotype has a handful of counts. The CDR3 sequence is CASTRRSNQETQYF. The CDR3 DNA reads as TGTGCCAGCACTAGAAGGTCGAACCAAGAGACCCAGTACTTC. The chain recombines TRBV6-5 with TRBJ2-5; D uncertain. Trimming shortened V by 7 bases and J by 0 bases, and 12 bases separated the two germline ends. The CDR3 is made up of 14 amino acids. Per germline, CDR1 MNHEY and CDR2 SVGAGI.

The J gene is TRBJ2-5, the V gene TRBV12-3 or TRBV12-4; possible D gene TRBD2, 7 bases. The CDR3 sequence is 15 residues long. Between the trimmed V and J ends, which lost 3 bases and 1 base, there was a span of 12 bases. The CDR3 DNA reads TGTGCCAGCAGTTTGGCGGGGGCTATCCAAGAGACCCAGTACTTC. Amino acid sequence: CASSLAGAIQETQYF.

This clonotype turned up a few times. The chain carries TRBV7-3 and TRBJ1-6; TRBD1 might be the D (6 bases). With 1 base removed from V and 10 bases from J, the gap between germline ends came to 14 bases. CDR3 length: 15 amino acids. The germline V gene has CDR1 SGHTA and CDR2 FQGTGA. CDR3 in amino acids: CASSLSPNQGSPLHF. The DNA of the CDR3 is TGTGCCAGCAGCTTAAGTCCCAACCAGGGGTCACCCCTCCACTTT.

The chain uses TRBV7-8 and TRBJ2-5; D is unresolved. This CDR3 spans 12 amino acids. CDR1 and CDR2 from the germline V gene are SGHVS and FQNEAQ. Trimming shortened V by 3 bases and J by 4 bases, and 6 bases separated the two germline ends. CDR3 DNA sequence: TGTGCCAGCAGCTTCCCTCGAGAGACCCAGTACTTC. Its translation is CASSFPRETQYF.

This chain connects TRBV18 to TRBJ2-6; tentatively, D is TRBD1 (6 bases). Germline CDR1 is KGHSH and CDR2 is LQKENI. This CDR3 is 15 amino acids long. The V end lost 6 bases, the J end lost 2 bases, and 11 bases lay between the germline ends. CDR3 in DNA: TGTGCCAGCTCGCCGGCAGGGGCTGGGGCCAACGTCCTGACTTTC. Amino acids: CASSPAGAGANVLTF. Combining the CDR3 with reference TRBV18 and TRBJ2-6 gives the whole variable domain NAGVMQNPRHLVRRRGQEARLRCSPMKGHSHVYWYRQLPEEGLKFMVYLQKENIIDESGMPKERFSAEFPKEGPSILRIQQVVRGDSAAYFCASSPAGAGANVLTFGAGSRLTVL.

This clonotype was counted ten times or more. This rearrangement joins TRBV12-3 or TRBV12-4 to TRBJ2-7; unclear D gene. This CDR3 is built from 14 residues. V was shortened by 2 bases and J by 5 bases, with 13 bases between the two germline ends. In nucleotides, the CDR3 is TGTGCCAGCAGTTTATCTAGGGCGGTCAACGAGCAGTACTTC. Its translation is CASSLSRAVNEQYF.

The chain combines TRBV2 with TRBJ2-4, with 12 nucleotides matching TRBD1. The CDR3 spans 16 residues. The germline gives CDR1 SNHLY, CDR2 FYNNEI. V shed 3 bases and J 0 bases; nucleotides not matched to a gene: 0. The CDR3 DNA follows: TGTGCCAGCAGTGAGGGACAGGGGGCAGCCAAAAACATTCAGTACTTC. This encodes CASSEGQGAAKNIQYF.

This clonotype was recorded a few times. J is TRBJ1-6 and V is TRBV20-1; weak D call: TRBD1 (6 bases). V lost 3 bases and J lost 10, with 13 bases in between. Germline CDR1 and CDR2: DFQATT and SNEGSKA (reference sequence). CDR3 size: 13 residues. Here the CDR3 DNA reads TGCAGTGCTAGCCCAGGGGAAGGATCACCCCTCCACTTT. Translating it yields CSASPGEGSPLHF.

CDR3 amino acids: CASSGGLAGSGETQYF. CDR3 sequence (DNA): TGTGCCAGCAGTGGGGGACTAGCGGGGTCCGGAGAGACCCAGTACTTC. The chain employs TRBV2 and TRBJ2-7; TRBD2 matches at 13 bases. The J call may not be correct, given that the DNA end is closer to TRBJ2-5. This CDR3 is 16 amino acids long. Looked up from germline, CDR1 is SNHLY and CDR2 is FYNNEI.

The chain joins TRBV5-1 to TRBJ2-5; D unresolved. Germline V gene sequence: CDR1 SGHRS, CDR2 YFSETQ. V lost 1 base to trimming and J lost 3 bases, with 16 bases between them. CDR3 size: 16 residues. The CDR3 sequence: CASSLWATAGEETQYF. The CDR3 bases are TGCGCCAGCAGCTTGTGGGCGACTGCCGGTGAAGAGACCCAGTACTTC. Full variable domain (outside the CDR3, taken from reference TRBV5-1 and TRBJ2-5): KAGVTQTPRYLIKTRGQQVTLSCSPISGHRSVSWYQQTPGQGLQFLFEYFSETQRNKGNFPGRFSGRQFSNSRSEMNVSTLELGDSALYLCASSLWATAGEETQYFGPGTRLLVL.

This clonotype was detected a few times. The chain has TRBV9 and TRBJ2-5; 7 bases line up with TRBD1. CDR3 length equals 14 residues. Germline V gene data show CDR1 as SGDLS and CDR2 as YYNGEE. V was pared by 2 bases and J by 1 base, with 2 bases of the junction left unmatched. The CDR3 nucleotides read TGTGCCAGCAGCGTCTGGGACAGCCAAGAGACCCAGTACTTC. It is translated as CASSVWDSQETQYF.

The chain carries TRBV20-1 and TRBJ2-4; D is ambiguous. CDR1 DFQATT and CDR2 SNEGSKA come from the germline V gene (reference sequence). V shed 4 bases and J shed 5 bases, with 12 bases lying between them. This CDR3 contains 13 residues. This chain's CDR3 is CSAKGIGQNIQYF. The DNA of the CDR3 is TGCAGTGCTAAAGGGATTGGGCAAAACATTCAGTACTTC.

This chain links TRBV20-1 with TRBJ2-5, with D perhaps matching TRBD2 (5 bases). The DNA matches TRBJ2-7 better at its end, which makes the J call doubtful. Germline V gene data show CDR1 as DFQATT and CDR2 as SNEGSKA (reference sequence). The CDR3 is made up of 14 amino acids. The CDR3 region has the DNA TGCAGTGCCGGAGGTACAGCTAATACCTACGAGCAGTACTTC. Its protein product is CSAGGTANTYEQYF.

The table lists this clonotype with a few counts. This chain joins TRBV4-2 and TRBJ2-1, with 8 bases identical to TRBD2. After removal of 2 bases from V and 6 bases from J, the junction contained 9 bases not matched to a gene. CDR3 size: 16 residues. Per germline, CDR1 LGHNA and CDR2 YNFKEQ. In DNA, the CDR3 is TGTGCCAGCAGCCAATTAGCTGGCGGGAGGCCCAATGAGCAGTTCTTC. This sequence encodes CASSQLAGGRPNEQFF.

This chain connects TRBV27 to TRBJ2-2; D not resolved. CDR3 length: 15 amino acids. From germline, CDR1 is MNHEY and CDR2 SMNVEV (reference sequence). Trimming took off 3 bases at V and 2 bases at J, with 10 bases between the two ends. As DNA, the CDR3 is TGTGCCAGCAGTTTTACAGCCCTTAACACCGGGGAGCTGTTTTTT. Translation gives CASSFTALNTGELFF.

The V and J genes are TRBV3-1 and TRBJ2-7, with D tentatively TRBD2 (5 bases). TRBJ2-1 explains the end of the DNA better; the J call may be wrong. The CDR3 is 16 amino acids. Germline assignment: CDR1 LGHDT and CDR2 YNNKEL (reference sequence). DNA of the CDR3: TGTGCCAGCAGCCAAGAGGGGAGATATTCCTACAATGAGCAGTTCTTC. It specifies CASSQEGRYSYNEQFF.

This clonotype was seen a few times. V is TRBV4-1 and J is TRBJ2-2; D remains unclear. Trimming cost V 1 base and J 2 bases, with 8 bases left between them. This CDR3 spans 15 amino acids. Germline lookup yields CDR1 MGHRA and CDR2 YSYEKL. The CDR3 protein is CASSQVRQNTGELFF. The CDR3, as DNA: TGCGCCAGCAGCCAAGTTCGCCAAAACACCGGGGAGCTGTTTTTT.

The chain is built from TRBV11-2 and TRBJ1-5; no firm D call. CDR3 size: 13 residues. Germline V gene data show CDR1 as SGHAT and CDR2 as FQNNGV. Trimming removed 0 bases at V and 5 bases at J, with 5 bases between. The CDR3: CASSLDLHQPQHF. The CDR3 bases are TGTGCCAGCAGCTTAGATTTGCATCAGCCCCAGCATTTT.

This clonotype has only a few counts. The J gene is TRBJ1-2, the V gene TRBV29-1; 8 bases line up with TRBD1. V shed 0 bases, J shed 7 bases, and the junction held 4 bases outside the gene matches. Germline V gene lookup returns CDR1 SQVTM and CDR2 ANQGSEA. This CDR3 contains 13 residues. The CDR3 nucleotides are TGCAGCGTTGAAGACAGGGGGCATTTTGGCTACACCTTC. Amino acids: CSVEDRGHFGYTF.

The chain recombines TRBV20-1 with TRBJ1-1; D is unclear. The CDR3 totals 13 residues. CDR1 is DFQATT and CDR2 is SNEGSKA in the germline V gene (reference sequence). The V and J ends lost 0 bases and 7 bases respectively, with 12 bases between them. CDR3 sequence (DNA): TGCAGTGCTAGAGATCTCCCAGGAAATGAAGCTTTCTTT. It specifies CSARDLPGNEAFF.

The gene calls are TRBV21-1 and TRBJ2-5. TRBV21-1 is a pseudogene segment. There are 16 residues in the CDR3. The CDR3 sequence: CASSKERPVTANERFF. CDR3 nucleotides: TGTGCCAGCAGCAAAGAAAGGCCGGTTACCGCCAATGAGCGGTTCTTC.

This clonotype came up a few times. DNA for the CDR3: TGCGCCAGCAGCCAAGAGGAGACTAGCGGGGCCACAGATACGCAGTATTTT. It is translated as CASSQEETSGATDTQYF. This chain joins TRBV4-1 and TRBJ2-3; 11 bases are a match to TRBD2. The CDR3 runs 17 residues. From germline, CDR1 is MGHRA and CDR2 YSYEKL. Unmatched junction bases numbered 4, after V lost 0 bases and J lost 2 bases.

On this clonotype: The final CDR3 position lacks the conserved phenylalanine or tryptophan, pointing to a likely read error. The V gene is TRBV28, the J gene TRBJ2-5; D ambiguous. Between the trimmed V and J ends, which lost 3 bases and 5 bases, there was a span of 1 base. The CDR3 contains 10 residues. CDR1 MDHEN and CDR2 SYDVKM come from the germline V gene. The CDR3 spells CASSFETQYL. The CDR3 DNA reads TGTGCCAGCAGTTTTGAGACCCAGTACCTC.

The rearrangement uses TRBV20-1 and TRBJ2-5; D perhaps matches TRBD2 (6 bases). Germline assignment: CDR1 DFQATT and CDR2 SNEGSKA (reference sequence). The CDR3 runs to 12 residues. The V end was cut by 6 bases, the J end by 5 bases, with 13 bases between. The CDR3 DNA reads TGCAGTGCCAACCGACTAGTGGAGACCCAGTACTTC. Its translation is CSANRLVETQYF.

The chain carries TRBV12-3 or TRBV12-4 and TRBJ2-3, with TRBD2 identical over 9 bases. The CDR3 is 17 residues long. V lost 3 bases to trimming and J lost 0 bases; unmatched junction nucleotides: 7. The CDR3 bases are TGTGCCAGCAGTTTTGACGCGGGGGGGCCTAGCACAGATACGCAGTATTTT. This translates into CASSFDAGGPSTDTQYF.

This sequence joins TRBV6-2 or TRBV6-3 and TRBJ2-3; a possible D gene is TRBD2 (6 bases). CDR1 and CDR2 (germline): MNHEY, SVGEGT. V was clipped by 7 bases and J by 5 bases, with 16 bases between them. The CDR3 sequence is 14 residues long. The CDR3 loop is CASTRDFRLDTQYF. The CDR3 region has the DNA TGTGCCAGCACCAGGGACTTCCGTCTAGATACGCAGTATTTT.

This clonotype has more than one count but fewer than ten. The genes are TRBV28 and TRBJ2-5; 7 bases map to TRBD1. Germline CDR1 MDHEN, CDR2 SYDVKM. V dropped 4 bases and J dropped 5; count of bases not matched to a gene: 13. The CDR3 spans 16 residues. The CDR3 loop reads CASSSTYRGRTETQYF. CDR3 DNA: TGTGCCAGCAGTTCGACCTACAGGGGAAGGACTGAGACCCAGTACTTC.